This note documents a single T cell receptor beta chain sequence. Its antigen is as yet unknown. A read error may explain this, as a much larger clone is one base away. TCR beta cDNA libraries included unique molecular identifiers. Once about 0.85 to 10 million T cells were used, some 500,000 cDNA molecules resulted. Using its own MiXCR run on the PCR reads, TCRdb lists one record per CDR3 protein. The sample lists roughly 800,000 distinct CDR3 sequences; 30% were seen once. This sample is part of a study of post-analysis software for immune sequencing data. At the level of the study: The disease courses covered relapsing-remitting, secondary progressive and progressive-relapsing multiple sclerosis.

Study-wide results and caveats: Patients used about 5 TRBV segments, including TRBV5-6, TRBV5-1 and TRBV20-1, more often than controls. Strong co-clustering by F measure was seen for same-batch samples.

V was trimmed by 1 base and J by 3 bases, leaving 7 bases between them. Germline lookup yields CDR1 DFQATT and CDR2 SNEGSKA (reference sequence). This CDR3 has 13 amino acids. The receptor was derived from a girl between 5 and 17 years old with multiple sclerosis. This rearrangement joins TRBV20-1 to TRBJ1-5; possible D gene TRBD1, 5 bases. What was sequenced was blood. Written as DNA, the CDR3 is TGCAGTGCTAGAGGACAGAACAATCAGCCCCAGCATTTT. Encoded protein: CSARGQNNQPQHF.